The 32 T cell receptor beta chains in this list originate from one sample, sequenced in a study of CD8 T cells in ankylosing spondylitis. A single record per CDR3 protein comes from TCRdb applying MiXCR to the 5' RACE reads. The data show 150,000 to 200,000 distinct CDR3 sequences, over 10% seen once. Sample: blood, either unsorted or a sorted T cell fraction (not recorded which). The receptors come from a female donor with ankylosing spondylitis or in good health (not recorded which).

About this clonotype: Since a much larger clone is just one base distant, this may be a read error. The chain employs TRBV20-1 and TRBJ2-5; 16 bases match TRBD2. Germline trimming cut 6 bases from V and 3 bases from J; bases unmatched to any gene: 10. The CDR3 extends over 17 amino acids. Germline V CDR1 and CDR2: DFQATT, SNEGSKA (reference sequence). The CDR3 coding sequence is TGCAGTGCCATCGGGACTAGCGGGAGGGCCGTAAAAGAGACCCAGTACTTC. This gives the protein CSAIGTSGRAVKETQYF.

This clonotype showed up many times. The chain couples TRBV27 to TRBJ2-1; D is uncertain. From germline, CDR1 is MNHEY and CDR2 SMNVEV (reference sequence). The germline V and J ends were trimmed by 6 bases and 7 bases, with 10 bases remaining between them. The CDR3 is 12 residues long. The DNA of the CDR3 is TGTGCCAGCAGATCCGGTGGGAATGAGCAGTTCTTC. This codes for CASRSGGNEQFF.

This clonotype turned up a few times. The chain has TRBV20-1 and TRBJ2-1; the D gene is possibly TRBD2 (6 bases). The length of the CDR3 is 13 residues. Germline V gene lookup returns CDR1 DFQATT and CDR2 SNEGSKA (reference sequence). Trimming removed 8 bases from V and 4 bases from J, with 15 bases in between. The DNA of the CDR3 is TGCAGTCCCATAGCGGTTATATACAATGAGCAGTTCTTC. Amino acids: CSPIAVIYNEQFF.

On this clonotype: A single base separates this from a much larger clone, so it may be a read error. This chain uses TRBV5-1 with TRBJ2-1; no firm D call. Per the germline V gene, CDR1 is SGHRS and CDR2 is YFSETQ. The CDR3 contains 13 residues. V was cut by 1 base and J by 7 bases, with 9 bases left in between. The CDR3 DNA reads TGCGCCAGCAGCTTGATGGCTGCGAATGAGCAGTTCTTC. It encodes CASSLMAANEQFF. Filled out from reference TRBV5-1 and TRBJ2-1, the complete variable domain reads KAGVTQTPRYLIKTRGQQVTLSCSPISGHRSVSWYQQTPGQGLQFLFEYFSETQRNKGNFPGRFSGRQFSNSRSEMNVSTLELGDSALYLCASSLMAANEQFFGPGTRLTVL.

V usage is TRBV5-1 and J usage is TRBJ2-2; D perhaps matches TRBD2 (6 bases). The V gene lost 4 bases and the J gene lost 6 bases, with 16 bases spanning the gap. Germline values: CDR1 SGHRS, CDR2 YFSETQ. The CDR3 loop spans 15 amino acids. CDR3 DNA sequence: TGCGCCAGCAGCCTTGCGGGGCCCCTGGCCGGGGAGCTGTTTTTT. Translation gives CASSLAGPLAGELFF.

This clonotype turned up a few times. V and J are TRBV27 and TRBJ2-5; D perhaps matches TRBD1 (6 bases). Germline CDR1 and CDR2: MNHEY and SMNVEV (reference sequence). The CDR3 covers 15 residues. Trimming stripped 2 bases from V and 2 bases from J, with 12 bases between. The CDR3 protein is CASSLADSPQETQYF. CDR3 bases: TGTGCCAGCAGTTTAGCGGACAGCCCACAAGAGACCCAGTACTTC.

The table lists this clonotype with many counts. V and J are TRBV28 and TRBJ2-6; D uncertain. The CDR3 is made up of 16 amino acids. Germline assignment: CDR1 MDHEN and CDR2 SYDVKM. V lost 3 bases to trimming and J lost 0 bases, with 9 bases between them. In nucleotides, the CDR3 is TGTGCCAGCAGTTTTAGCACCATCTCTGGGGCCAACGTCCTGACTTTC. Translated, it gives CASSFSTISGANVLTF.

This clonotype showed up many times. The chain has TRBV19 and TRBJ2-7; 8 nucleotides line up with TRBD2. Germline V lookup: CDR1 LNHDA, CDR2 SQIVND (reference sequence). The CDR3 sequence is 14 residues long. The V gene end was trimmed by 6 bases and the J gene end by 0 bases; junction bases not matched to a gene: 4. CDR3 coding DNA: TGTGCCAGTAGAAAAAGCGGGAGCTCCTACGAGCAGTACTTC. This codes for CASRKSGSSYEQYF.

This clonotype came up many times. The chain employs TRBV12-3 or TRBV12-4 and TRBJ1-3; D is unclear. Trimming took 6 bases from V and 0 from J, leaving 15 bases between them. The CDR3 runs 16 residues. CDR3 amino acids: CASRLDSSGSGNTIYF. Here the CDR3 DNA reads TGTGCCAGCAGATTGGACTCCTCGGGCTCTGGAAACACCATATATTTT.

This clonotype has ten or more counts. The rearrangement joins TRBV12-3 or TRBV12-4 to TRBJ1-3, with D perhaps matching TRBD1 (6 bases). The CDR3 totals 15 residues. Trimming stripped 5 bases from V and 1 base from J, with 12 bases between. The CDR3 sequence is CASSQQGISGNTIYF. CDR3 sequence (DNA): TGTGCCAGCAGTCAACAGGGTATTTCTGGAAACACCATATATTTT.

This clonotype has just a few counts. The CDR3 DNA follows: TGTGCCATCAGTTCAGTTCTAGCCGTGAAGGAGACCCAGTACTTC. Protein: CAISSVLAVKETQYF. The genes are TRBV10-3 and TRBJ2-5; a possible D gene is TRBD2 (5 bases). Germline V gene lookup returns CDR1 ENHRY and CDR2 SYGVKD. CDR3 length equals 15 residues. V was trimmed by 5 bases and J by 5 bases, leaving 18 bases between them.

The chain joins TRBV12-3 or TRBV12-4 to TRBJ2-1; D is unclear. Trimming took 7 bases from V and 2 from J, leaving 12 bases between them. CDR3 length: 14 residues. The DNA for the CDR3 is TGTGCCAGCATACGAGGATCGCCCTACAATGAGCAGTTCTTC. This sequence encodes CASIRGSPYNEQFF.

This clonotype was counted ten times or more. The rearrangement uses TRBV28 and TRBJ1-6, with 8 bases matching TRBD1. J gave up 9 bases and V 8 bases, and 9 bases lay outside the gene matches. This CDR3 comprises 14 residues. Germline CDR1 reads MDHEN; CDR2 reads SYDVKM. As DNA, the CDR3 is TGTGCCAGCGGTACAGGGGGTTGGGGTTCACCCCTCCACTTT. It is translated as CASGTGGWGSPLHF.

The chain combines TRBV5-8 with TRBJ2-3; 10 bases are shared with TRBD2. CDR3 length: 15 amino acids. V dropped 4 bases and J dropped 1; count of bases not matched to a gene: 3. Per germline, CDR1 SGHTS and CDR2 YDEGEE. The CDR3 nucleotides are TGTGCCAGCAGCCTTCTAGCGGGGGGCACAGATACGCAGTATTTT. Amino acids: CASSLLAGGTDTQYF.

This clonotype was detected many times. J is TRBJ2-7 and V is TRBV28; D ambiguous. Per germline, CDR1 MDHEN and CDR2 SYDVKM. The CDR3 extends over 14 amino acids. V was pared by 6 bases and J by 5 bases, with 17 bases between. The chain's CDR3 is CASRHPTWVDEQYF. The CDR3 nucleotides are TGTGCCAGCAGACACCCCACTTGGGTCGACGAGCAGTACTTC.

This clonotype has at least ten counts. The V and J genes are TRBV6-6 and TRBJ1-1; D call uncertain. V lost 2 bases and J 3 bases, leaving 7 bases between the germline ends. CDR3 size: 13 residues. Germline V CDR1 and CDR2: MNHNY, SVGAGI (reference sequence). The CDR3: CASSYSQDTEAFF. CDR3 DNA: TGTGCCAGCAGTTACAGTCAGGACACTGAAGCTTTCTTT.

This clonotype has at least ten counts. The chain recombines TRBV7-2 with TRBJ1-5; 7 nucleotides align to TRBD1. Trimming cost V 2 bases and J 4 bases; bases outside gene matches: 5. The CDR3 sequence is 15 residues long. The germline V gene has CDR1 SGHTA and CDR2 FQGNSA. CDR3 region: CASSLTTGPNQPQHF. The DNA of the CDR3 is TGTGCCAGCAGCTTAACGACAGGGCCAAATCAGCCCCAGCATTTT.

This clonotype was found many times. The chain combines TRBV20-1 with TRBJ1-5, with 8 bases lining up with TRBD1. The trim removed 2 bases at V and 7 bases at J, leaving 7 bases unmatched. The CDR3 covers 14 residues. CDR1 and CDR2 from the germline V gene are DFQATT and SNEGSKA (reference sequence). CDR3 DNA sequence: TGCAGTGCTAGACAGGGGGCGCCGGGCCAGCCCCAGCATTTT. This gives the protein CSARQGAPGQPQHF.

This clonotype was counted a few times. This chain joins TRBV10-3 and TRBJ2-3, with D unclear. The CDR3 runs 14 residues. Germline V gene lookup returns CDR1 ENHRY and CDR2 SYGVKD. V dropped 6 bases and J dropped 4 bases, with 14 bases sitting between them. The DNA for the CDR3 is TGTGCCATCAGGGACCTTCAGGAAGCAGATACGCAGTATTTT. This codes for CAIRDLQEADTQYF.

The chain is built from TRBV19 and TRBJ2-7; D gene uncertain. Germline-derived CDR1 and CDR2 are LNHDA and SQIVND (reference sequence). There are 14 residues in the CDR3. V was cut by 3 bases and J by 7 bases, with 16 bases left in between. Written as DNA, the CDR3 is TGTGCCAGTAGTATGCGAGCAGGCGGATATGAGCAGTACTTC. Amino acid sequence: CASSMRAGGYEQYF.

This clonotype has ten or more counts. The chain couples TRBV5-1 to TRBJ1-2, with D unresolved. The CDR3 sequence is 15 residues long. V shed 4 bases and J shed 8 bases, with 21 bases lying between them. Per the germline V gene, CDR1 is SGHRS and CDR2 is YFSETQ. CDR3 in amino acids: CASSSNPGTTKGYTF. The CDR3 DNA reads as TGCGCCAGCAGCAGTAACCCGGGCACTACGAAAGGCTACACCTTC.

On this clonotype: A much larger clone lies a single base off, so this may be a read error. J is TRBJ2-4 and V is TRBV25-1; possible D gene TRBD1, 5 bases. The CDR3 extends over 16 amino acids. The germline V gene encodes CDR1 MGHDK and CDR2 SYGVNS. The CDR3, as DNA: TGTGCCAACAGTGAATATGAAGGGGTTTCCAAAAACATTCAGTACTTC. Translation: CANSEYEGVSKNIQYF.

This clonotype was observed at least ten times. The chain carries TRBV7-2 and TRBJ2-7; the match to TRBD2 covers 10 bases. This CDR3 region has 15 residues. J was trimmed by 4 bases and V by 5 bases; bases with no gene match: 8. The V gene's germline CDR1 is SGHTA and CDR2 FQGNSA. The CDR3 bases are TGTGCCAGCAGCGTTCGACTAGCGGGTCTGTACGAGCAGTACTTC. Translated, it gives CASSVRLAGLYEQYF.

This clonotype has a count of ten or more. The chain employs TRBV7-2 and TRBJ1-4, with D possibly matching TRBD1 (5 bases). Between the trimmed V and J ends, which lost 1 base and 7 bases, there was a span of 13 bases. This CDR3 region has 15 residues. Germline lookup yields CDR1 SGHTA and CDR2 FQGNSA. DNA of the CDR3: TGTGCCAGCAGCTTAGAGTCATGGGGCGGTGAAAAACTGTTTTTT. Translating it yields CASSLESWGGEKLFF. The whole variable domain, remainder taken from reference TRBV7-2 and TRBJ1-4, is GAGVSQSPSNKVTEKGKDVELRCDPISGHTALYWYRQSLGQGLEFLIYFQGNSAPDKSGLPSDRFSAERTGGSVSTLTIQRTQQEDSAVYLCASSLESWGGEKLFFGSGTQLSVL.

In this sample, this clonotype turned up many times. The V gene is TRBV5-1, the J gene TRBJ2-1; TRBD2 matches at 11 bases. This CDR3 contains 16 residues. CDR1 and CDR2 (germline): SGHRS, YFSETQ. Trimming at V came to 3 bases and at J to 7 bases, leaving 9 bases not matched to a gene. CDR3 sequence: CASSSQLAGAGNEQFF. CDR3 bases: TGCGCCAGCAGCTCCCAACTAGCGGGAGCGGGGAATGAGCAGTTCTTC.

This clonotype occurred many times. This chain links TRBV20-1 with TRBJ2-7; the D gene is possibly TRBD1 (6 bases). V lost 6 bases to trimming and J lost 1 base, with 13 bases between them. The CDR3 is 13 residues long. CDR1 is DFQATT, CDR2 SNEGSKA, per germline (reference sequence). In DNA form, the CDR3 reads TGCAGTGCATCAGGGGCGGCTTCCTACGAGCAGTACTTC. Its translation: CSASGAASYEQYF.

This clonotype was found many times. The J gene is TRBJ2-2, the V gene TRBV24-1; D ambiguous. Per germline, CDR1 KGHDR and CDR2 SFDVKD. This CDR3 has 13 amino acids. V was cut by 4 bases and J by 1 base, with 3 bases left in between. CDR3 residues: CATSERNTGELFF. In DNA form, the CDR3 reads TGTGCCACCAGTGAACGGAACACCGGGGAGCTGTTTTTT.

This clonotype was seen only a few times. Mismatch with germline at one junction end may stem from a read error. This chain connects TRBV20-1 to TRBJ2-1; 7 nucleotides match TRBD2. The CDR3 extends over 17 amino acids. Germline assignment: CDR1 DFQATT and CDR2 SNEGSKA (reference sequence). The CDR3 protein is CCARDRLAVSSYNEQFF. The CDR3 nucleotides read TGCTGTGCTAGAGATCGACTAGCTGTGAGCTCCTACAATGAGCAGTTCTTC.

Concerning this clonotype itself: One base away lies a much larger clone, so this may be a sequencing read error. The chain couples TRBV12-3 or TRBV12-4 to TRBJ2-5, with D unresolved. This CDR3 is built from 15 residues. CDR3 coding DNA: TGTACCAGCAGTTTAGCACAGCCGTTCCAAGAGACCCAGTACTTC. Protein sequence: CTSSLAQPFQETQYF.

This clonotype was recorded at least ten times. CDR3 DNA sequence: TGTGCCAGCAGTTTTCGACAGGTGGGAGAAAAACTGTTTTTT. It is translated as CASSFRQVGEKLFF. The chain links TRBV12-3 or TRBV12-4 to TRBJ1-4; possible D gene TRBD1, 6 bases. Trimming took off 3 bases at V and 8 bases at J, with 13 bases between the two ends. The CDR3 sequence is 14 residues long.

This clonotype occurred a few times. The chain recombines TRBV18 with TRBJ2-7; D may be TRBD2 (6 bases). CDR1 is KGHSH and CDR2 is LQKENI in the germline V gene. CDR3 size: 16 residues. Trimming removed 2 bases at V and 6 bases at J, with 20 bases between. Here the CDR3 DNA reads TGTGCCAGCTCACCAACCGCTTCGGGGGTAGCGCGCGAGCAGTACTTC. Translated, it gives CASSPTASGVAREQYF.

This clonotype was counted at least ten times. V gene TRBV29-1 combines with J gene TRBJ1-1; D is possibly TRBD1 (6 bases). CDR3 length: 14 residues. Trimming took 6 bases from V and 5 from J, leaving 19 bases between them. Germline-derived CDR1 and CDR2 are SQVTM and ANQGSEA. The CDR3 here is CSVGKGGLGTEAFF. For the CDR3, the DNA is TGCAGCGTAGGGAAAGGGGGGCTGGGAACTGAAGCTTTCTTT.